Presented here are 17 T cell receptor beta chains from one specimen sequenced in a study of cytomegalovirus exposure and HLA in healthy donors. Use of 60 Vbeta and 13 Jbeta primers characterized the PCR. Here immunoSEQ multiplex PCR was the method, and the copy in TCRdb shows in-frame clones only, minus some. The sample lists roughly 130,000 clones, around two thirds occurring once. The material sequenced was PBMCs. All receptors derive from a male donor in good health and CMV-seronegative.

The V call is TRBV2, the J call TRBJ1-5; D uncertain. The CDR3 totals 14 residues. CDR1 is SNHLY and CDR2 is FYNNEI in the germline V gene. V gave up 6 bases and J gave up 3 bases, with 12 bases separating them. The CDR3 DNA follows: TGTGCCAGCAGGGCAGGTCCGTTCAATCAGCCCCAGCATTTT. This translates into CASRAGPFNQPQHF.

This clone occurred many times. The genes are TRBV7-2 and TRBJ1-4; TRBD1 is a possible D gene (5 bases). V was cut by 5 bases and J by 0 bases, with 7 bases left in between. CDR3 length: 14 residues. CDR1 and CDR2 from the germline V gene are SGHTA and FQGNSA. CDR3 in DNA: TGTGCCAGCAGCACACAGGCAACTAATGAAAAACTGTTTTTT. Its translation: CASSTQATNEKLFF. Using reference TRBV7-2 and TRBJ1-4 for the parts outside the CDR3, the full variable domain is GAGVSQSPSNKVTEKGKDVELRCDPISGHTALYWYRQSLGQGLEFLIYFQGNSAPDKSGLPSDRFSAERTGGSVSTLTIQRTQQEDSAVYLCASSTQATNEKLFFGSGTQLSVL.

The CDR3 DNA is TGTGCCAGCAGGGAGGGATTTAGGCACGAGCAGTACTTC. This codes for CASREGFRHEQYF. This chain connects TRBV27 to TRBJ2-7; the D gene is possibly TRBD2 (6 bases). The V gene's germline CDR1 is MNHEY and CDR2 SMNVEV (reference sequence). This CDR3 spans 13 amino acids. The V end lost 6 bases, the J end lost 5 bases, and 14 bases lay between the germline ends.

This chain uses TRBV9 with TRBJ1-6; D perhaps matches TRBD1 (6 bases). The V and J ends lost 2 bases and 7 bases respectively, with 10 bases between them. Germline V gene sequence: CDR1 SGDLS, CDR2 YYNGEE. The CDR3 runs 14 residues. The CDR3 reads CASSVQTGNSPLHF. CDR3 sequence (DNA): TGTGCCAGCAGCGTCCAAACAGGGAATTCACCCCTCCACTTT. The full variable domain, completed using reference TRBV9 and TRBJ1-6, is DSGVTQTPKHLITATGQRVTLRCSPRSGDLSVYWYQQSLDQGLQFLIQYYNGEERAKGNILERFSAQQFPDLHSELNLSSLELGDSALYFCASSVQTGNSPLHFGNGTRLTVT.

The chain recombines TRBV5-4 with TRBJ1-6, with D possibly being TRBD1 (5 bases). The germline CDR1 and CDR2 sequences are SGHNT and YYREEE (reference sequence). Trimming removed 2 bases from V and 10 bases from J, with 13 bases in between. The length of the CDR3 is 14 residues. CDR3 bases: TGTGCCAGCAGCTTCCGGGACTGGGAGTCACCCCTCCACTTT. This encodes CASSFRDWESPLHF. Full variable domain (rest looked up from reference TRBV5-4 and TRBJ1-6): ETGVTQSPTHLIKTRGQQVTLRCSSQSGHNTVSWYQQALGQGPQFIFQYYREEENGRGNFPPRFSGLQFPNYSSELNVNALELDDSALYLCASSFRDWESPLHFGNGTRLTVT.

The chain links TRBV5-8 to TRBJ2-3; 7 nucleotides agree with TRBD1. The CDR3 covers 17 residues. Germline V gene sequence: CDR1 SGHTS, CDR2 YDEGEE. Germline trimming cut 0 bases from V and 5 bases from J; bases unmatched to any gene: 12. Written as DNA, the CDR3 is TGTGCCAGCAGCTTGGTGTTTGGACAGGAGAGCCTAGATACGCAGTATTTT. Translation gives CASSLVFGQESLDTQYF. The whole variable domain, remainder taken from reference TRBV5-8 and TRBJ2-3, is EAGVTQSPTHLIKTRGQQATLRCSPISGHTSVYWYQQALGLGLQFLLWYDEGEERNRGNFPPRFSGRQFPNYSSELNVNALELEDSALYLCASSLVFGQESLDTQYFGPGTRLTVL.

In this sample, this clone turned up a few times. The rearrangement joins TRBV4-1 to TRBJ1-6, with 8 nucleotides matching TRBD1. The CDR3 consists of 16 residues. Trimming at V came to 0 bases and at J to 9 bases, leaving 7 bases not matched to a gene. CDR1 is MGHRA and CDR2 is YSYEKL in the germline V gene. CDR3 in DNA: TGCGCCAGCAGCCAAGAACGGACAGGGAGAGGTTCACCCCTCCACTTT. Translation: CASSQERTGRGSPLHF.

The rearrangement uses TRBV7-8 and TRBJ1-4; D gene uncertain. The V and J ends lost 2 bases and 0 bases respectively, with 7 bases between them. The CDR3 has 15 residues. Germline V CDR1 and CDR2: SGHVS, FQNEAQ. CDR3 protein: CASSLKRSTNEKLFF. The CDR3 DNA reads as TGTGCCAGCAGCTTAAAGAGATCAACTAATGAAAAACTGTTTTTT.

This clone was observed a few times. The chain couples TRBV29-1 to TRBJ1-1; possible D gene TRBD1, 5 bases. V was clipped by 7 bases and J by 5 bases, with 11 bases between them. This CDR3 contains 11 residues. The germline V gene has CDR1 SQVTM and CDR2 ANQGSEA. CDR3 bases: TGCAGCGCCCACCGGGGGACTGAAGCTTTCTTT. Its translation is CSAHRGTEAFF.

CDR3 residues: CASTEGGPLYEQYF. DNA for the CDR3: TGTGCCAGTACCGAAGGGGGTCCCCTTTACGAGCAGTACTTC. V usage is TRBV19 and J usage is TRBJ2-7, with D perhaps TRBD1 (6 bases). The CDR3 has 14 residues. V lost 7 bases and J lost 4, with 17 bases in between. Germline CDR1 reads LNHDA; CDR2 reads SQIVND (reference sequence). Full variable domain (missing parts from reference TRBV19 and TRBJ2-7): DGGITQSPKYLFRKEGQNVTLSCEQNLNHDAMYWYRQDPGQGLRLIYYSQIVNDFQKGDIAEGYSVSREKKESFPLTVTSAQKNPTAFYLCASTEGGPLYEQYFGPGTRLTVT.

J is TRBJ2-7 and V is TRBV7-6; D possibly corresponds to TRBD1 (6 bases). Trimming shortened V by 4 bases and J by 4 bases, and 29 bases separated the two germline ends. The CDR3 has 19 amino acids. The germline V gene has CDR1 SGHVS and CDR2 FNYEAQ. CDR3 bases: TGTGCCAGCAGCTCAAGATCCCAGGGGTCCTCCTCCTGGATTTACGAGCAGTACTTC. Amino acid sequence: CASSSRSQGSSSWIYEQYF.

A single count supports this clone. The chain is built from TRBV5-1 and TRBJ2-5; possibly TRBD2 for D (6 bases). The CDR3 length is 15 residues. The V and J ends lost 1 base and 4 bases respectively, with 14 bases between them. Per the germline V gene, CDR1 is SGHRS and CDR2 is YFSETQ. In nucleotides, the CDR3 is TGCGCCAGCAGCTTGTGGGGGGAGGTTTTAGAGACCCAGTACTTC. It yields the protein CASSLWGEVLETQYF.

The rearrangement joins TRBV5-1 to TRBJ2-1; 7 bases agree with TRBD2. The CDR3 extends over 15 amino acids. The ends lost 7 bases at V and 0 bases at J; junction bases unmatched: 7. Looked up from germline, CDR1 is SGHRS and CDR2 is YFSETQ. The CDR3 DNA reads TGCGCCAGCGCCGCGGGGGACTACTCCTACAATGAGCAGTTCTTC. It translates to CASAAGDYSYNEQFF.

The genes are TRBV5-6 and TRBJ2-3, with 15 bases that match TRBD2. The CDR3 totals 16 residues. Germline V gives CDR1 SGHDT, CDR2 YYEEEE. Unmatched junction bases numbered 5, after V lost 4 bases and J lost 5 bases. In DNA form, the CDR3 reads TGTGCCAGCAGCCCGTGGACTAGCGGGGGGGTAGATACGCAGTATTTT. Translation gives CASSPWTSGGVDTQYF. Supplemented by reference TRBV5-6 and TRBJ2-3, the full variable domain reads DAGVTQSPTHLIKTRGQQVTLRCSPKSGHDTVSWYQQALGQGPQFIFQYYEEEERQRGNFPDRFSGHQFPNYSSELNVNALLLGDSALYLCASSPWTSGGVDTQYFGPGTRLTVL.

The chain recombines TRBV7-8 with TRBJ1-2; the D is unclear. Trimming removed 4 bases at V and 0 bases at J, with 9 bases between. Germline V gene sequence: CDR1 SGHVS, CDR2 FQNEAQ. The CDR3 totals 14 residues. The DNA for the CDR3 is TGTGCCAGCAGCTCGCGACTTGCTAACTATGGCTACACCTTC. This sequence encodes CASSSRLANYGYTF.

The chain joins TRBV27 to TRBJ2-7; D is undetermined. The V and J ends lost 3 bases and 0 bases respectively, with 12 bases between them. The CDR3 has 15 residues. CDR1 MNHEY and CDR2 SMNVEV come from the germline V gene (reference sequence). This chain's CDR3 is CASSFLPRLSYEQYF. CDR3 DNA: TGTGCCAGCAGTTTCCTCCCGAGGCTCTCCTACGAGCAGTACTTC.

The chain employs TRBV6-4 and TRBJ1-2; a weak D match, TRBD1 (6 bases). CDR3 length equals 13 residues. The V end lost 3 bases, the J end lost 8 bases, and 13 bases lay between the germline ends. Germline CDR1 MRHNA, CDR2 SNTAGT. The CDR3 DNA reads as TGTGCCAGCAGTGAAACAGGGCTCGAGGGCTACACCTTC. This translates into CASSETGLEGYTF.